One T cell receptor beta chain is described in this entry. Profiling relied on immunoSEQ multiplex PCR, and the TCRdb table lists in-frame clones only, not all of them. Here the sample spans approximately 150,000 clones, around 84% being singletons. Between the trimmed V and J ends, which lost 5 bases and 4 bases, there was a span of 5 bases. The CDR3 totals 11 residues. The data are from a study of blood T cell repertoires in COVID-19. Membership in each cohort depended on participant-reported clinical history. The origin of this receptor is a man aged 40-49 years with acute COVID-19. Sequenced material: PBMCs or T cells enriched from blood (not recorded which). The chain joins TRBV12-3 or TRBV12-4 to TRBJ2-5; D gene uncertain. CDR3 loop: CASSLLETQYF. The CDR3 DNA sequence: TGTGCCAGCAGTCTTCTAGAGACCCAGTACTTC.